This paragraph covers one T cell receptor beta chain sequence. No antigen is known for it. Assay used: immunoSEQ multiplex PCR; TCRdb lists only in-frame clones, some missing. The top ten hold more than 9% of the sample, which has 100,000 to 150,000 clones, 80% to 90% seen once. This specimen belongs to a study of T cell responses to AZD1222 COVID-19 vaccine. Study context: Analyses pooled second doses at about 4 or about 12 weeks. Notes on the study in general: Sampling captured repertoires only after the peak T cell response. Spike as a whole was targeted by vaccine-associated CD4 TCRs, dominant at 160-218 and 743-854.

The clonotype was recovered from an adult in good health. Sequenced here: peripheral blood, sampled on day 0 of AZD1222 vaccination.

In DNA form, the CDR3 reads TGTGCCACCAGCAGAGATGGGACAGCCAGTGGCTCACCCCTCCACTTT. This codes for CATSRDGTASGSPLHF. This chain uses TRBV15 with TRBJ1-6; 7 bases line up with TRBD1. CDR3 length: 16 amino acids. Germline loops: CDR1 LNHNV, CDR2 YYDKDF (reference sequence). The V and J ends lost 0 bases and 10 bases, in that order; junction bases with no gene match: 9. Supplemented by reference TRBV15 and TRBJ1-6, the full variable domain reads DAMVIQNPRYQVTQFGKPVTLSCSQTLNHNVMYWYQQKSSQAPKLLFHYYDKDFNNEADTPDNFQSRRPNTSFCFLDIRSPGLGDTAMYLCATSRDGTASGSPLHFGNGTRLTVT.